Listed here are 24 T cell receptor beta chains from one sample, sequenced in a study of Tregs in tolerant kidney transplant recipients. Using immunoSEQ multiplex PCR, the repertoire was profiled, and TCRdb retains in-frame clones only, with some absent. The sample contains more than 2,500 clones, approximately 39% of which appear only once. What these receptors recognize is not known. Sequenced input: Tregs from blood grown in culture. The receptor source for this set is a human donor in good health.

The chain couples TRBV2 to TRBJ1-1; weak D call: TRBD1 (6 bases). Looked up from germline, CDR1 is SNHLY and CDR2 is FYNNEI. The CDR3 runs 13 residues. V was cut by 0 bases and J by 8 bases, with 10 bases left in between. The CDR3 DNA reads as TGTGCCAGCAGTGAAGCGGTCAGGGGAGAAGCTTTCTTT. This sequence encodes CASSEAVRGEAFF.

This clone has just a few counts. This chain uses TRBV6-1 with TRBJ1-2; D remains unclear. Trimming cost V 6 bases and J 5 bases, with 13 bases left between them. The CDR3 spans 13 residues. Looked up from germline, CDR1 is MNHNS and CDR2 is SASEGT. The CDR3 DNA follows: TGTGCCAGCAGCGGAGACATAACTTATGGCTACACCTTC. Translation: CASSGDITYGYTF.

This clone is large within its sample. The chain joins TRBV18 to TRBJ1-2, with a tentative D call TRBD1 (6 bases). The CDR3 is 15 residues long. V was clipped by 3 bases and J by 7 bases, with 18 bases between them. From germline, CDR1 is KGHSH and CDR2 LQKENI. The CDR3, as DNA: TGTGCCAGCTCACCGGAGCAGGGACGGGGGCTTGGCTACACCTTC. Amino acids: CASSPEQGRGLGYTF.

The chain joins TRBV6-1 to TRBJ1-5, with D possibly TRBD1 on 5 matching bases. The ends were cut back, 2 bases at V and 2 bases at J, with 10 bases in the middle. Germline loops: CDR1 MNHNS, CDR2 SASEGT. The CDR3 runs 15 residues. Here the CDR3 reads CASSESVGGNQPQHF. In nucleotides, the CDR3 is TGTGCCAGCAGTGAATCGGTGGGGGGCAATCAGCCCCAGCATTTT.

The V gene is TRBV7-9, the J gene TRBJ2-5; 13 bases agree with TRBD2. Germline loops: CDR1 SEHNR, CDR2 FQNEAQ (reference sequence). This CDR3 spans 15 amino acids. The trim removed 2 bases at V and 5 bases at J, leaving 2 bases unmatched. DNA for the CDR3: TGTGCCAGCAGCTTAATGACTAGCGGGGGGGAGACCCAGTACTTC. Its translation: CASSLMTSGGETQYF.

Only a few counts were recorded for this clone. V is TRBV7-8 and J is TRBJ1-2, with 9 positions matching TRBD1. Germline CDR1 reads SGHVS; CDR2 reads FQNEAQ. The CDR3 length is 16 residues. J gave up 4 bases and V 5 bases, and 11 bases lay outside the gene matches. This chain's CDR3 is CASSQTGGAEGYGYTF. CDR3 nucleotides: TGTGCCAGCAGCCAAACAGGGGGCGCTGAGGGCTATGGCTACACCTTC.

This clone has only a few counts. This chain joins TRBV9 and TRBJ2-5; D not resolved. Germline lookup yields CDR1 SGDLS and CDR2 YYNGEE. This CDR3 is 14 amino acids long. Deletions cut 2 bases from V and 0 bases from J, with 8 bases between. The CDR3 reads CASSVGRNQETQYF. The CDR3 region has the DNA TGTGCCAGCAGCGTTGGGCGGAACCAAGAGACCCAGTACTTC.

This clone appeared a few times. The chain uses TRBV7-3 and TRBJ1-1; TRBD1 matches at 7 bases. V was clipped by 2 bases and J by 4 bases; unmatched bases: 4. Per the germline V gene, CDR1 is SGHTA and CDR2 is FQGTGA. The CDR3 is 14 amino acids. CDR3 residues: CASSLEGASTEAFF. For the CDR3, the DNA is TGTGCCAGCAGCTTAGAGGGGGCAAGCACTGAAGCTTTCTTT.

The chain uses TRBV9 and TRBJ2-1, with 9 bases matching TRBD2. From germline, CDR1 is SGDLS and CDR2 YYNGEE. V shed 1 base, J shed 14 bases, and the junction held 13 bases outside the gene matches. The CDR3 has 15 amino acids. The chain's CDR3 is CASSVQLAGISDKFF. In nucleotides, the CDR3 is TGTGCCAGCAGCGTACAACTAGCGGGTATATCGGATAAGTTCTTC. The whole variable domain, filled in from reference TRBV9 and TRBJ2-1, reads DSGVTQTPKHLITATGQRVTLRCSPRSGDLSVYWYQQSLDQGLQFLIQYYNGEERAKGNILERFSAQQFPDLHSELNLSSLELGDSALYFCASSVQLAGISDKFFGPGTRLTVL.

Only a few counts were recorded for this clone. The rearrangement joins TRBV5-1 to TRBJ2-6; 7 bases match TRBD2. CDR1 is SGHRS, CDR2 YFSETQ, per germline. V trimming: 0 bases; J trimming: 10 bases; junction bases outside the gene matches: 10. This CDR3 spans 16 amino acids. Written as DNA, the CDR3 is TGCGCCAGCAGCTTGGCGGGAGGCAGGGCTTTAAACGTCCTGACTTTC. It yields the protein CASSLAGGRALNVLTF.

V and J are TRBV19 and TRBJ2-2; 16 positions match TRBD2. The CDR3 consists of 20 residues. The junction had 14 bases not matched to a gene; V was cut back by 5 bases and J by 5 bases. Germline V gene sequence: CDR1 LNHDA, CDR2 SQIVND (reference sequence). CDR3 protein: CASSPPPGLAGGSRTGELFF. CDR3 DNA sequence: TGTGCCAGTAGTCCCCCACCGGGACTAGCGGGGGGGAGTCGGACCGGGGAGCTGTTTTTT.

This clone turned up a few times. The chain carries TRBV5-4 and TRBJ2-1; 7 nucleotides align to TRBD2. This CDR3 contains 16 residues. Germline V gene sequence: CDR1 SGHNT, CDR2 YYREEE (reference sequence). With V trimmed by 0 bases and J by 7 bases, 10 bases remained unmatched. DNA for the CDR3: TGTGCCAGCAGCTTGGGTGGCGGGAGAGTGGGGAATGAGCAGTTCTTC. It encodes CASSLGGGRVGNEQFF.

The genes are TRBV5-1 and TRBJ2-1; 10 bases are shared with TRBD2. Germline V gene lookup returns CDR1 SGHRS and CDR2 YFSETQ. The CDR3 totals 16 residues. V was pared by 2 bases and J by 1 base, with 3 bases of the junction left unmatched. The CDR3 region is CASSFMTSGSYNEQFF. For the CDR3, the DNA is TGCGCCAGCAGCTTCATGACTAGCGGGTCCTACAATGAGCAGTTCTTC.

The rearrangement uses TRBV5-1 and TRBJ2-5; tentatively, D is TRBD1 (6 bases). The V and J ends lost 2 bases and 5 bases respectively, with 10 bases between them. The CDR3 is 13 residues long. CDR1 and CDR2 from the germline V gene are SGHRS and YFSETQ. CDR3 residues: CASSFPGEETQYF. The CDR3 DNA sequence: TGCGCCAGCAGCTTCCCAGGGGAGGAGACCCAGTACTTC.

The chain uses TRBV6-5 and TRBJ2-7; 15 bases map to TRBD2. Per germline, CDR1 MNHEY and CDR2 SVGAGI. CDR3 length: 14 residues. V was clipped by 6 bases and J by 4 bases; unmatched bases: 1. DNA of the CDR3: TGTGCCAGCAGGGGACTAGCGGGAGGTTACGAGCAGTACTTC. Its protein is CASRGLAGGYEQYF.

This clone was observed a few times. The chain combines TRBV5-1 with TRBJ2-7; 9 bases map to TRBD2. J was trimmed by 5 bases and V by 6 bases; bases with no gene match: 12. Germline V gives CDR1 SGHRS, CDR2 YFSETQ. The CDR3 is 15 residues long. The CDR3 coding sequence is TGCGCCAGCACTCGAGGGGCGGGGGGGCCCCACGAGCAGTACTTC. Residues: CASTRGAGGPHEQYF.

This clone is medium-sized within its sample. This chain joins TRBV5-6 and TRBJ2-5; D remains unclear. There are 14 residues in the CDR3. The germline gives CDR1 SGHDT, CDR2 YYEEEE. Trimming cost V 0 bases and J 3 bases, with 9 bases left between them. The CDR3 DNA sequence: TGTGCCAGCAGCTTGGGAAGGCAGAAAGAGACCCAGTACTTC. Amino acid sequence: CASSLGRQKETQYF.

The chain recombines TRBV6-5 with TRBJ2-3; D is unresolved. Trimming took 8 bases from V and 4 from J, leaving 13 bases between them. The CDR3 loop spans 13 amino acids. Germline-derived CDR1 and CDR2 are MNHEY and SVGAGI. The CDR3, as DNA: TGTGCCAGCGGGAAGGGTACCCCAGATACGCAGTATTTT. This gives the protein CASGKGTPDTQYF.

By sample fraction, this clone is medium-sized. The rearrangement links TRBV19 to TRBJ2-4; D is unresolved. Trimming took 8 bases from V and 6 from J, leaving 14 bases between them. The germline V gene has CDR1 LNHDA and CDR2 SQIVND (reference sequence). The CDR3 totals 13 residues. This CDR3 is CASAVQSPNIQYF. CDR3 bases: TGTGCCAGTGCCGTCCAAAGCCCAAACATTCAGTACTTC.

This clone has just a few counts. The chain joins TRBV5-1 to TRBJ2-5, with a tentative D call TRBD2 (5 bases). There are 15 residues in the CDR3. The V gene's germline CDR1 is SGHRS and CDR2 YFSETQ. V lost 2 bases and J lost 5, with 16 bases in between. CDR3 in amino acids: CASSFGSGRGETQYF. CDR3 coding DNA: TGCGCCAGCAGCTTCGGTTCAGGTCGAGGGGAGACCCAGTACTTC.

The rearrangement joins TRBV27 to TRBJ1-2; TRBD1 is a possible D gene (5 bases). V was cut by 3 bases and J by 5 bases, with 10 bases left in between. Germline V CDR1 and CDR2: MNHEY, SMNVEV (reference sequence). The CDR3 spans 13 residues. CDR3 sequence (DNA): TGTGCCAGCAGTTTGAGAGGGACTTATGGCTACACCTTC. It encodes CASSLRGTYGYTF.

The chain recombines TRBV18 with TRBJ1-1; D unresolved. The CDR3 is 16 residues long. CDR1 is KGHSH, CDR2 LQKENI, per germline. V lost 3 bases, J lost 5 bases, and 19 bases lay in between. The CDR3 spells CASSPGHTITKTEAFF. As DNA, the CDR3 is TGTGCCAGCTCACCCGGCCATACGATAACCAAAACTGAAGCTTTCTTT.

The chain couples TRBV6-6 to TRBJ1-3; D unclear. CDR3 length equals 12 residues. Germline CDR1 reads MNHNY; CDR2 reads SVGAGI (reference sequence). Trimming took 3 bases from V and 4 from J, leaving 4 bases between them. CDR3 sequence: CASSYWGNTIYF. Written as DNA, the CDR3 is TGTGCCAGCAGTTATTGGGGAAACACCATATATTTT.

This clone occurred a few times. The J gene is TRBJ2-7, the V gene TRBV6-6; TRBD1 agrees at 9 bases. The V segment lost 2 bases and the J segment 3 bases; nucleotides outside the gene matches: 5. The CDR3 totals 15 residues. Looked up from germline, CDR1 is MNHNY and CDR2 is SVGAGI (reference sequence). The CDR3 sequence is CASSYRGQGRYEQYF. As DNA, the CDR3 is TGTGCCAGCAGTTACAGGGGACAGGGTCGCTACGAGCAGTACTTC.